This T cell receptor beta chain was identified during a study of OX40 agonist ivuxolimab in advanced cancers. As for the study in general: The drug used for patients, ivuxolimab, was an agonistic anti-OX40 (CD134) antibody. Ivuxolimab was administered intravenously to patients at 0.01 to 10 mg/kg every 2 weeks. Study conclusions and caveats: At 0.1 to 3.0 mg/kg and by week 6, CD4+ and CD8+ T cells in the blood had expanded clonally.

Only in-frame clones appear in the TCRdb table, and some are missing; sequencing was by immunoSEQ multiplex PCR. The sample has about 95,000 clones; approximately 92% are singletons. V was pared by 0 bases and J by 2 bases, with 7 bases between. This CDR3 is built from 14 residues. Notes on this clone: Its specificity is unknown.

The chain is built from TRBV23-1 and TRBJ2-5, with D uncertain. TRBV23-1 is designated an ORF whose function remains uncertain. The clonotype originates from an adult with an advanced solid tumor such as melanoma, head and neck, liver or kidney cancer. This specimen was CD4+ or CD8+ T cells sorted from blood, taken in a trial of the OX40 agonist ivuxolimab. The CDR3 DNA reads as TGCGCCAGCAGTCAATCTTGGCCTCAAGAGACCCAGTACTTC. This gives the protein CASSQSWPQETQYF.